This T cell receptor beta chain was recorded in a study of molecular identifiers for immune sequencing clone quantification. Comments on this clonotype: Its target is unknown.

TCRdb re-called the PCR reads through MiXCR, storing one row per CDR3 protein. The table shows about 630,000 distinct CDR3 sequences, with about 25% occurring only once. Study-wide results and limits: Clones with over 20 RNA copies captured over 98% of effector molecules but under 1% of naive ones. The study reportedly detected spiked Jurkat TCR RNA from one cell among approximately 1 million naive cells.

As CD8+CD4-CCR7+CD45RA+ cells, naive CD8 T cells were sorted. V was clipped by 3 bases and J by 9 bases, with 15 bases between them. CDR3 length: 14 residues. The chain carries TRBV12-3 or TRBV12-4 and TRBJ2-1; D is perhaps TRBD1 (5 bases). The receptor was derived from a human donor in good health. Some libraries in this study had Jurkat cell RNA spiked in. The sequencing sample was made of naive CD8+ T cells from blood, with Jurkat cell RNA spiked in. Specified subset: FACS-sorted CD8+CD4-CCR7+CD45RA+ naive T cells. The CDR3 reads CASSLQGTTGEQFF. CDR3 nucleotides: TGTGCCAGCAGTTTGCAGGGTACCACAGGTGAGCAGTTCTTC.